These 3 T cell receptor beta chains came from one sample sequenced in a study of metastatic and nonmetastatic thyroid tumors. TCRdb reprocessed the PCR reads using MiXCR. The sample includes fewer than 5,000 clones, roughly 18% seen only once; the top ten take approximately 25%. No treatment had been given to any patient before thyroid surgery. The sample taken for sequencing was adjacent normal tissue. These receptors were taken from a male donor with papillary thyroid cancer or a benign thyroid nodule (not recorded which). Some clones in this sample may be carry-over from other donors' samples.

Only a few counts were recorded for this clone. Within the sample, other DNA sequences also encode this same CDR3. The chain recombines TRBV28 with TRBJ1-1; D is ambiguous. CDR1 is MDHEN, CDR2 SYDVKM, per germline. Trimming cost V 7 bases and J 1 base, with 10 bases left between them. The CDR3 runs 13 residues. CDR3 sequence: CASTTFRNTEAFF. In DNA, the CDR3 is TGTGCCAGCACTACATTTAGGAACACTGAAGCTTTCTTT.

The chain links TRBV2 to TRBJ2-7; 10 positions match TRBD1. The CDR3 has 12 residues. Germline V gene lookup returns CDR1 SNHLY and CDR2 FYNNEI. The ends lost 7 bases at V and 5 bases at J; junction bases unmatched: 2. CDR3 bases: TGTGCCAGCACCGGGACAGGGGACGAGCAGTACTTC. It is translated as CASTGTGDEQYF.

There are many counts of this clone. A read error may be the cause here, since a much bigger clone is one base away. CDR3 nucleotide sequence: TGTGCCAGCAGCCGGGACAGGGGCTCGGGGCCCCAGCATTTT. Its translation is CASSRDRGSGPQHF. The chain joins TRBV6-1 to TRBJ1-5; 10 bases are shared with TRBD1. Germline CDR1 is MNHNS and CDR2 is SASEGT. V dropped 6 bases and J dropped 9; count of bases not matched to a gene: 8. The CDR3 sequence is 14 residues long.